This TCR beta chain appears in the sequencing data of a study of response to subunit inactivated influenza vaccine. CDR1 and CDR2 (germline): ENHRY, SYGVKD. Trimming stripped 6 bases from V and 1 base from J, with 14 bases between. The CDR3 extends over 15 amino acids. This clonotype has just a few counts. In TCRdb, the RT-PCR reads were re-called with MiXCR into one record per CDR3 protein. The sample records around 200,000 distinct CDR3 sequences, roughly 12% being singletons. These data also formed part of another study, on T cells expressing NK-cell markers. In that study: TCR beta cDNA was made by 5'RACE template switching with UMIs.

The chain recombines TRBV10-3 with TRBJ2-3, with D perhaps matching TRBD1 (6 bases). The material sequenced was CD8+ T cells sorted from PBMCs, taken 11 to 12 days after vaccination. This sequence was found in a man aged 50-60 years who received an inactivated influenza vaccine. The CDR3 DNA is TGTGCCATCAGCATACCACAGGGAGGCACAGATACGCAGTATTTT. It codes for CAISIPQGGTDTQYF.